Listed here are 5 T cell receptor beta chains from one sample, sequenced in a study of cytomegalovirus exposure and HLA in healthy donors. In the PCR, 60 Vbeta and 13 Jbeta primers were used. Sequencing used immunoSEQ multiplex PCR; TCRdb keeps in-frame clones, though not all of them. The table includes about 170,000 clones, around 82% detected once. Source material: PBMCs. These TCRs come from a boy aged 2 to 10 in good health and CMV-seronegative.

This sequence joins TRBV27 and TRBJ2-2; weak D call: TRBD1 (5 bases). CDR3 size: 13 residues. Germline V CDR1 and CDR2: MNHEY, SMNVEV (reference sequence). The V and J ends lost 8 bases and 8 bases respectively, with 15 bases between them. The CDR3 is CASWIRGGGELFF. The CDR3 nucleotides are TGTGCCAGCTGGATTAGGGGTGGGGGGGAGCTGTTTTTT.

The CDR3 DNA follows: TGTGCCAGCAGCTCTCGACAGGGAAGGACTTTACTTGATGAAGCTTTCTTT. It encodes CASSSRQGRTLLDEAFF. The chain combines TRBV13 with TRBJ1-1, with TRBD1 identical over 7 bases. Germline V lookup: CDR1 PRHDT, CDR2 FYEKMQ (reference sequence). V lost 4 bases and J lost 7; bases outside the gene matches: 18. The length of the CDR3 is 17 residues.

The J gene is TRBJ2-4, the V gene TRBV9, with a weak D call TRBD1 (6 bases). Trimming took off 0 bases at V and 8 bases at J, with 18 bases between the two ends. Germline V gene lookup returns CDR1 SGDLS and CDR2 YYNGEE. The CDR3 spans 16 residues. The CDR3 DNA follows: TGTGCCAGCAGCGTAGGTGTTCAGGGGACGAGGGACATTCAGTACTTC. Protein product: CASSVGVQGTRDIQYF.

The chain has TRBV7-9 and TRBJ2-7; TRBD1 matches 7 bases. V gave up 1 base and J gave up 3 bases; unmatched junction bases: 6. CDR1 is SEHNR, CDR2 FQNEAQ, per germline (reference sequence). The CDR3 consists of 15 residues. The CDR3 bases are TGTGCCAGCAGCTTAGGTGGGACAGTGAGCTACGAGCAGTACTTC. Protein sequence: CASSLGGTVSYEQYF. The entire variable domain, with the rest obtained from reference TRBV7-9 and TRBJ2-7, is as follows: DTGVSQNPRHKITKRGQNVTFRCDPISEHNRLYWYRQTLGQGPEFLTYFQNEAQLEKSRLLSDRFSAERPKGSFSTLEIQRTEQGDSAMYLCASSLGGTVSYEQYFGPGTRLTVT.

This chain connects TRBV9 to TRBJ2-5; D gene ambiguous. The CDR3 sequence is 12 residues long. The germline V gene has CDR1 SGDLS and CDR2 YYNGEE. V lost 3 bases to trimming and J lost 0 bases, with 3 bases between them. The CDR3 spells CASSANQETQYF. Here the CDR3 DNA reads TGTGCCAGCAGCGCTAACCAAGAGACCCAGTACTTC.